Reported below is one TCR beta chain. No antigen is known for it. Expressed TCRB transcripts were sequenced after all isolated RNA was converted to cDNA. Around 3.5 million reads on average were seen across naive, central memory and regulatory T cell samples. Clones were read by immunoSEQ multiplex PCR, and TCRdb kept only the in-frame ones, dropping some. The profile shows hundreds of thousands of clones, 11% to 15% of them singletons. The sample belongs to a study of beta chain features in type 1 diabetes. Study-level results: For Type 1 diabetes patients, all four CD4+ subsets carried TCRB CDR3s that were moderately but significantly shorter.

The sequenced material came from naive CD4+ T cells from blood. This TCR came from a man aged 18-30 years with type 1 diabetes.

In DNA, the CDR3 is TGTGCCAGCAGCGTAGGATCTATTAGCACAGATACGCAGTATTTT. Translating gives CASSVGSISTDTQYF. The chain recombines TRBV9 with TRBJ2-3; unclear D gene. Germline V gives CDR1 SGDLS, CDR2 YYNGEE. The CDR3 is made up of 15 amino acids. Trimming took 0 bases from V and 0 from J, leaving 8 bases between them.